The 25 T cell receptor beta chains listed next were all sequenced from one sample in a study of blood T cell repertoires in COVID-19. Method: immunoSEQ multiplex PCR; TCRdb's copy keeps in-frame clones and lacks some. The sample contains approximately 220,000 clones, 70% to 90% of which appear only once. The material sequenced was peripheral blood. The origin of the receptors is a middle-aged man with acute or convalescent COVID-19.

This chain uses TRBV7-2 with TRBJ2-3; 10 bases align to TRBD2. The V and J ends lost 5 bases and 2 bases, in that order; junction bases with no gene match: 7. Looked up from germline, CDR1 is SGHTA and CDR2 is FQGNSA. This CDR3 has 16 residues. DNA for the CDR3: TGTGCCAGCAGCCCCTCACTAGCGGGACCCACAGATACGCAGTATTTT. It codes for CASSPSLAGPTDTQYF.

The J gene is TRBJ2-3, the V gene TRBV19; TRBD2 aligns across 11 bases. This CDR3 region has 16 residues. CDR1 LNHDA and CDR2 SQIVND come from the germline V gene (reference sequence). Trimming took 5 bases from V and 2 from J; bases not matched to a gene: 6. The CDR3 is CASSETSGVPTDTQYF. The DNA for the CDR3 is TGTGCCAGTAGTGAGACTAGCGGGGTTCCCACAGATACGCAGTATTTT.

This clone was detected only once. CDR3 DNA sequence: TGTGCCAGCAGCGCAACAGGGTACAATGGCTACACCTTC. This sequence encodes CASSATGYNGYTF. The rearrangement links TRBV9 to TRBJ1-2; possibly TRBD1 for D (6 bases). This CDR3 region has 13 residues. Per the germline V gene, CDR1 is SGDLS and CDR2 is YYNGEE. V dropped 3 bases and J dropped 6 bases, with 12 bases sitting between them.

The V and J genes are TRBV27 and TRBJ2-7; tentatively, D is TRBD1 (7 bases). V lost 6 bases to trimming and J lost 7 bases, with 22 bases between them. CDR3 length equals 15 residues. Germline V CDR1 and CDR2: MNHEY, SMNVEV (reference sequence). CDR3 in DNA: TGTGCCAGCAGGTCTGGACATCAGGGGGGCTCGGAGCAGTACTTC. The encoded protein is CASRSGHQGGSEQYF.

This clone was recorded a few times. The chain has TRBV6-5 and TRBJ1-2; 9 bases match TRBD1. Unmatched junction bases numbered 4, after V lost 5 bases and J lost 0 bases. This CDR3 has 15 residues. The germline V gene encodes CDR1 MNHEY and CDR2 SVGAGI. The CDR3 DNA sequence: TGTGCCAGCAGTCAGGACAGGGGAGCTAACTATGGCTACACCTTC. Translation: CASSQDRGANYGYTF.

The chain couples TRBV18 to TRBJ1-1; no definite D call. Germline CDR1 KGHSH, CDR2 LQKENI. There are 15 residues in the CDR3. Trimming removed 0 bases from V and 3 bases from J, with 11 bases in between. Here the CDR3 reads CASSPPGERDTEAFF. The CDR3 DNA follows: TGTGCCAGCTCACCACCCGGGGAAAGGGACACTGAAGCTTTCTTT.

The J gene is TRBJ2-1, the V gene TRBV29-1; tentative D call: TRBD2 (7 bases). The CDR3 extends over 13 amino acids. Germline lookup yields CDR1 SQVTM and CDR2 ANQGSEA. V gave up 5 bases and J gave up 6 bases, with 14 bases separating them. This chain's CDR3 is CSVNAGAVNEQFF. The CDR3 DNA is TGCAGCGTTAACGCGGGGGCGGTCAATGAGCAGTTCTTC.

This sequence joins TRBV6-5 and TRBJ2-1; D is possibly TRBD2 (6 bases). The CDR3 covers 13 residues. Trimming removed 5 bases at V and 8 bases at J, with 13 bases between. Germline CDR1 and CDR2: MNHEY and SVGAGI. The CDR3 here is CASSMRRVDEQFF. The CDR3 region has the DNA TGTGCCAGCAGTATGAGGAGGGTCGATGAGCAGTTCTTC.

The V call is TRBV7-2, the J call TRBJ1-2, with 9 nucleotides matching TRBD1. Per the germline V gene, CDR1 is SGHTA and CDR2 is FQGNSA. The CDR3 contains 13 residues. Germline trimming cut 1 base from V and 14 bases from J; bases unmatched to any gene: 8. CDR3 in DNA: TGTGCCAGCAGCTTAGGAGGGGACAGGGAGAATACCTTC. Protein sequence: CASSLGGDRENTF. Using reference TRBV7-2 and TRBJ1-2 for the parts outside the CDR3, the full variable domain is GAGVSQSPSNKVTEKGKDVELRCDPISGHTALYWYRQSLGQGLEFLIYFQGNSAPDKSGLPSDRFSAERTGGSVSTLTIQRTQQEDSAVYLCASSLGGDRENTFGSGTRLTVV.

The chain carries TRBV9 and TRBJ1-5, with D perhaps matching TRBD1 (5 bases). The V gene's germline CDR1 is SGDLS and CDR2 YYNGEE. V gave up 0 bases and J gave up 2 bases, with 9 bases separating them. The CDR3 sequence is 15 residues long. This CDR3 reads CASSVGGGGNQPQHF. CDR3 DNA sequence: TGTGCCAGCAGCGTAGGGGGGGGAGGCAATCAGCCCCAGCATTTT.

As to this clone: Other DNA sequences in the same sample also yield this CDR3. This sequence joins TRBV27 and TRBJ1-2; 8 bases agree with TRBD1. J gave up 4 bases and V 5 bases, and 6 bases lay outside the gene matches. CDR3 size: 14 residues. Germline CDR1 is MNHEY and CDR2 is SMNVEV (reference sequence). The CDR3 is CASSPRQGPYGYTF. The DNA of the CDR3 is TGTGCCAGCAGTCCTAGACAGGGGCCCTATGGCTACACCTTC.

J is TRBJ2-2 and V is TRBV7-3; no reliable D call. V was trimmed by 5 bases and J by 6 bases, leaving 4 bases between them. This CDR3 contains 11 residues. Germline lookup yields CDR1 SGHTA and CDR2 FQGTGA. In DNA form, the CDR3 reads TGTGCCAGCAGCACATCCGGGGAGCTGTTTTTT. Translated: CASSTSGELFF. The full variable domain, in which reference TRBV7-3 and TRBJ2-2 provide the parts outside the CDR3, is GAGVSQTPSNKVTEKGKYVELRCDPISGHTALYWYRQSLGQGPEFLIYFQGTGAADDSGLPNDRFFAVRPEGSVSTLKIQRTERGDSAVYLCASSTSGELFFGEGSRLTVL.

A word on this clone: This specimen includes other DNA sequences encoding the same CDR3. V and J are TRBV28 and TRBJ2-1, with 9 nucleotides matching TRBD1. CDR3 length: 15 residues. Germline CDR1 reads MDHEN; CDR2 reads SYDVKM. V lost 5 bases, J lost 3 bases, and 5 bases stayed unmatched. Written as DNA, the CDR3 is TGTGCCAGCAGTCTCACAGGGGGCGGCTACAATGAGCAGTTCTTC. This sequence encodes CASSLTGGGYNEQFF.

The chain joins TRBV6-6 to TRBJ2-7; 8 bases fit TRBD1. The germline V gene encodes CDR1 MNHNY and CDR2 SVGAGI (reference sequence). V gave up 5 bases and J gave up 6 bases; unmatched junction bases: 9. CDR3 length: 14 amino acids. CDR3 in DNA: TGTGCCAGCAGTGTACGGACAGGGCGGATCGAGCAGTACTTC. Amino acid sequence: CASSVRTGRIEQYF.

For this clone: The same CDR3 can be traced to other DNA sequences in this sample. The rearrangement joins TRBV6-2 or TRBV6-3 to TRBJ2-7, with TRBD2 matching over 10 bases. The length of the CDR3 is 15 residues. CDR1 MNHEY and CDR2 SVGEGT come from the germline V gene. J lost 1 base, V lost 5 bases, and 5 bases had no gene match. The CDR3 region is CASSDLAGASYEQYF. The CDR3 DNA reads TGTGCCAGCAGTGATCTAGCGGGAGCATCCTACGAGCAGTACTTC.

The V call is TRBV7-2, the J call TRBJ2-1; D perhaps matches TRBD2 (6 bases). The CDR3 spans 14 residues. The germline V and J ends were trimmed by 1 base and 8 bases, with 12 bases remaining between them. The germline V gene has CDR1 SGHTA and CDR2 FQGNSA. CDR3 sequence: CASSLEWGGDEQFF. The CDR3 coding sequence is TGTGCCAGCAGCTTAGAATGGGGAGGAGATGAGCAGTTCTTC.

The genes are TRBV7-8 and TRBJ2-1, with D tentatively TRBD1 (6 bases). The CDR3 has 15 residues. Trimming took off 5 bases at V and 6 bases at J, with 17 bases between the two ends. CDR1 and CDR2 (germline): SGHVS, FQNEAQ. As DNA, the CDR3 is TGTGCCAGCAGCGCCCCAACAGGGATTCGCAATGAGCAGTTCTTC. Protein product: CASSAPTGIRNEQFF.

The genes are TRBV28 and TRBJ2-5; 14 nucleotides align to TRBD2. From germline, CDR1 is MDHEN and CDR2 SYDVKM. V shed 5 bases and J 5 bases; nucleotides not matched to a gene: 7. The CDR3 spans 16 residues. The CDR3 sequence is CASSAGLAGGGETQYF. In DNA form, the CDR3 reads TGTGCCAGCAGTGCCGGACTAGCGGGGGGTGGGGAGACCCAGTACTTC.

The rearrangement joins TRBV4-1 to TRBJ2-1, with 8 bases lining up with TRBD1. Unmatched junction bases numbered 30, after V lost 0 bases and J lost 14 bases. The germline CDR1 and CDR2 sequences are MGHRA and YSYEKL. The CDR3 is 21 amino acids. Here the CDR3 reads CASSQEFRDRRLPVPAPWEFF. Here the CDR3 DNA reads TGCGCCAGCAGCCAAGAGTTCCGGGACAGGCGTCTCCCCGTCCCTGCCCCCTGGGAGTTCTTC.

The chain's CDR3 is CASSPTGLAAGELFF. DNA for the CDR3: TGTGCCAGCAGCCCCACGGGACTAGCCGCCGGGGAGCTGTTTTTT. V is TRBV7-6 and J is TRBJ2-2, with 9 nucleotides matching TRBD2. The junction had 7 bases not matched to a gene; V was cut back by 5 bases and J by 6 bases. The CDR3 loop spans 15 amino acids. Germline CDR1 is SGHVS and CDR2 is FNYEAQ.

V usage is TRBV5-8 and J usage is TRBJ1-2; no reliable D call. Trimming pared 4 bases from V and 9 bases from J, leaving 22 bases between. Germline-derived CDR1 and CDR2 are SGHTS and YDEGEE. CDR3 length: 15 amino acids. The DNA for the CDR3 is TGTGCCAGCAGCCCCTTATGGAGGGTAGTATGGAGCTACACCTTC. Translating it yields CASSPLWRVVWSYTF. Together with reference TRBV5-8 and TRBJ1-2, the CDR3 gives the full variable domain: EAGVTQSPTHLIKTRGQQATLRCSPISGHTSVYWYQQALGLGLQFLLWYDEGEERNRGNFPPRFSGRQFPNYSSELNVNALELEDSALYLCASSPLWRVVWSYTFGSGTRLTVV.

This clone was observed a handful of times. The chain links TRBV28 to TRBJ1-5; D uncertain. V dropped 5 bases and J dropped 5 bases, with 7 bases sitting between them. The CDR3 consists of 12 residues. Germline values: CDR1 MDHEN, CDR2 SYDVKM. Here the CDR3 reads CASSTTHQPQHF. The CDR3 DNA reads TGTGCCAGCAGTACGACTCATCAGCCCCAGCATTTT.

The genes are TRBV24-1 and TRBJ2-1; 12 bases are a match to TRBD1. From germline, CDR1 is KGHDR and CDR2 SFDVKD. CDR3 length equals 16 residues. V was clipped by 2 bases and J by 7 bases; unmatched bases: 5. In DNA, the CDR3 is TGTGCCACCAGTGATTCCGGGACAGGGGGCGAGAATGAGCAGTTCTTC. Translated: CATSDSGTGGENEQFF.

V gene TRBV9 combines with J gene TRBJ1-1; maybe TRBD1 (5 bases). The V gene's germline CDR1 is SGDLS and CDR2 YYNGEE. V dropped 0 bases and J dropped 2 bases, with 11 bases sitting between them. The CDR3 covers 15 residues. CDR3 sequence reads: CASSVVGGANTEAFF. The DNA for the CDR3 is TGTGCCAGCAGCGTAGTTGGAGGGGCTAACACTGAAGCTTTCTTT.

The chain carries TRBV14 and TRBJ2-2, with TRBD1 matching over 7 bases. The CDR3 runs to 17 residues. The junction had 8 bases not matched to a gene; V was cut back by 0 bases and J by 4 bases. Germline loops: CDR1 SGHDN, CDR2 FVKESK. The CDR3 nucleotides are TGTGCCAGCAGCCAAGAGCTGCAGGGGGTGGCCACCGGGGAGCTGTTTTTT. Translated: CASSQELQGVATGELFF.